The 6 T cell receptor beta chains below were found in one sample sequenced in a study of lymphopenia after photon versus proton radiotherapy. Assay: immunoSEQ multiplex PCR; the TCRdb copy retains only in-frame clones and omits some. The data show several thousand clones, approximately 88% seen once. The sequenced sample was peripheral blood, obtained from a patient treated with photon-based radiotherapy. Receptors originate from a man older than 75 with cholangiocarcinoma.

This chain connects TRBV30 to TRBJ1-2; D gene unclear. The V gene lost 8 bases and the J gene lost 2 bases, with 18 bases spanning the gap. Germline CDR1 reads GTSNPN; CDR2 reads SVGIG (reference sequence). The CDR3 contains 14 residues. Here the CDR3 DNA reads TGTGCCCGAACGCCTACTAGCAGGAACTATGGCTACACCTTC. Protein sequence: CARTPTSRNYGYTF.

In its sample, this clone was seen once. The chain couples TRBV5-1 to TRBJ2-2; D is perhaps TRBD1 (5 bases). V lost 5 bases and J 2 bases, leaving 13 bases between the germline ends. From germline, CDR1 is SGHRS and CDR2 YFSETQ. CDR3 length: 15 residues. This CDR3 reads CASSSSGYNTGELFF. CDR3 coding DNA: TGCGCCAGCAGTTCCTCAGGGTATAACACCGGGGAGCTGTTTTTT. Supplemented by reference TRBV5-1 and TRBJ2-2, the full variable domain reads KAGVTQTPRYLIKTRGQQVTLSCSPISGHRSVSWYQQTPGQGLQFLFEYFSETQRNKGNFPGRFSGRQFSNSRSEMNVSTLELGDSALYLCASSSSGYNTGELFFGEGSRLTVL.

J is TRBJ1-6 and V is TRBV10-1, with D tentatively TRBD1 (6 bases). The germline CDR1 and CDR2 sequences are WNHNN and SYGVQD (reference sequence). This CDR3 spans 14 amino acids. V was cut by 4 bases and J by 12 bases, with 16 bases left in between. The CDR3 sequence: CASSGYVQGEPLHF. CDR3 nucleotides: TGCGCCAGCAGTGGGTATGTACAGGGCGAACCCCTCCACTTT.

This clone has just one count. V usage is TRBV18 and J usage is TRBJ1-2, with D possibly matching TRBD1 (6 bases). CDR3 length equals 14 residues. V lost 3 bases and J 4 bases, leaving 12 bases between the germline ends. Looked up from germline, CDR1 is KGHSH and CDR2 is LQKENI. The CDR3 DNA sequence: TGTGCCAGCTCACCCCTCCGGGACACCTATGGCTACACCTTC. Its protein product is CASSPLRDTYGYTF.

The V gene is TRBV6-1, the J gene TRBJ1-3; no clear D gene. This CDR3 region has 17 residues. V gave up 2 bases and J gave up 0 bases, with 14 bases separating them. The germline gives CDR1 MNHNS, CDR2 SASEGT. CDR3 region: CASSETVRLISGNTIYF. In nucleotides, the CDR3 is TGTGCCAGCAGTGAAACTGTAAGACTGATCTCTGGAAACACCATATATTTT.

This chain joins TRBV27 and TRBJ2-5, with TRBD2 matching 10 bases. V lost 4 bases and J lost 5; bases outside the gene matches: 19. CDR1 is MNHEY and CDR2 is SMNVEV in the germline V gene (reference sequence). The CDR3 contains 19 residues. CDR3 sequence (DNA): TGTGCCAGCAGTTCCTCGGGGCTAGCGGGGGCCACCTCGTGGGAGACCCAGTACTTC. Protein: CASSSSGLAGATSWETQYF.